Described below is a single TCR beta chain sequence and its context. This sample stems from a study of blood T cell repertoires in COVID-19. TCRdb's copy holds only in-frame clones and misses some; the assay was immunoSEQ multiplex PCR. The sample has 98,000 or so clones; around 86% are singletons. The CDR3 totals 13 residues. From germline, CDR1 is SGDLS and CDR2 YYNGEE. V gave up 5 bases and J gave up 3 bases, with 12 bases separating them. The origin of this receptor is a man in his forties or fifties with acute or convalescent COVID-19. The material sequenced was peripheral blood. The chain combines TRBV9 with TRBJ2-7, with D possibly matching TRBD1 (6 bases). In nucleotides, the CDR3 is TGTGCCAGCAGTACGGGACAAGGCTACGAGCAGTACTTC. Protein product: CASSTGQGYEQYF.